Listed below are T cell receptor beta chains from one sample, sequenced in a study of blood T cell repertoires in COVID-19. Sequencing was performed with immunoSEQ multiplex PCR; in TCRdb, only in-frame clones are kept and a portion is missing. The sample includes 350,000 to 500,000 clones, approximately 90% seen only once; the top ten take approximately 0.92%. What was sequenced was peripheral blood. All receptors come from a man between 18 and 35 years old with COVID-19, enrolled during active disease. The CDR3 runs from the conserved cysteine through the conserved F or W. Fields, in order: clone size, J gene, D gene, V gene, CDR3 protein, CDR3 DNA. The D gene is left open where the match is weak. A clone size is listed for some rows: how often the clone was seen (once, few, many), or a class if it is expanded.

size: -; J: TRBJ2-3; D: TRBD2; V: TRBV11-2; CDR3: CASSLDGGGFGTDTQYF; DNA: TGTGCCAGCAGCTTAGATGGGGGGGGATTTGGCACAGATACGCAGTATTTT
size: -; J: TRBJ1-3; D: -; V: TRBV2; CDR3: CASSDVGGLGNTIYF; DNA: TGTGCCAGCAGTGACGTGGGGGGGCTTGGAAACACCATATATTTT
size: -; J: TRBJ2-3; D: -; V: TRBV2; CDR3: CASSVLGGAGDTQYF; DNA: TGTGCCAGCAGTGTTCTCGGCGGTGCTGGGGATACGCAGTATTTT
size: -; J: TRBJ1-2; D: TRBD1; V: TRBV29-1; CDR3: CSAREWDRASYGYTF; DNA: TGCAGCGCCAGAGAGTGGGACAGGGCCTCCTATGGCTACACCTTC
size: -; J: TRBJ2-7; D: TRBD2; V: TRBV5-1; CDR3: CASSLGTSSTYEQYF; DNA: TGCGCCAGCAGCTTGGGGACTAGTTCTACCTACGAGCAGTACTTC
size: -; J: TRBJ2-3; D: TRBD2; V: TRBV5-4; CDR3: CASSRGGAGSTDTQYF; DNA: TGTGCCAGCAGCCGCGGGGGGGCGGGATCCACAGATACGCAGTATTTT
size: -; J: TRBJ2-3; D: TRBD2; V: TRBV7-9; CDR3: CASSLVSLAGTDTQYF; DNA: TGTGCCAGCAGCTTAGTTTCGCTAGCGGGTACAGATACGCAGTATTTT
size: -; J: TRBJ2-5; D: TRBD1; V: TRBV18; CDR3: CASSPGQGVRETQYF; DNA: TGTGCCAGCTCGCCGGGACAGGGGGTCCGGGAGACCCAGTACTTC
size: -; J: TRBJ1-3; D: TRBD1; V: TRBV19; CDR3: CASTVQQGATGNTIYF; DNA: TGTGCCAGTACCGTACAACAGGGGGCAACTGGAAACACCATATATTTT
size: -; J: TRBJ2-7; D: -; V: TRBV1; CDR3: CTSSQVKREQYF; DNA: TGCACCAGCAGCCAGGTCAAGCGGGAGCAGTACTTC
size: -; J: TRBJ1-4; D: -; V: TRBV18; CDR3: CASSPDGNEKLFF; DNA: TGTGCCAGCTCACCAGACGGGAATGAAAAACTGTTTTTT
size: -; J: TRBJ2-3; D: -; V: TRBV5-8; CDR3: CASSFRQSTDTQYF; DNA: TGTGCCAGCAGCTTCAGACAGAGCACAGATACGCAGTATTTT
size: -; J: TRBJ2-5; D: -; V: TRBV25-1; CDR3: CASRSGTQYF; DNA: TGTGCCAGCAGATCGGGGACCCAGTACTTC
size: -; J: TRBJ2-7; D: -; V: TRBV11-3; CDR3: CASSGQNYEQYF; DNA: TGTGCCAGCAGCGGACAGAACTACGAGCAGTACTTC
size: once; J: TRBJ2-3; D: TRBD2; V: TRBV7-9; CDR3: CASSFRASGGDTQYF; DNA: TGTGCCAGCAGCTTCAGGGCTAGCGGGGGAGATACGCAGTATTTT
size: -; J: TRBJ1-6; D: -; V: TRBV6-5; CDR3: CASLRGDPNSPLHF; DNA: TGTGCCAGCTTGCGGGGGGATCCTAATTCACCCCTCCACTTT
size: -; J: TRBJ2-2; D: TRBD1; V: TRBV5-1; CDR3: CASRPGQGSGELFF; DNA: TGCGCCAGCAGGCCGGGACAGGGATCCGGGGAGCTGTTTTTT
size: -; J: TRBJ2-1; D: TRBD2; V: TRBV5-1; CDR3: CASSTNPGGPNYENEQFF; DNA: TGCGCCAGCAGCACGAATCCGGGAGGGCCCAATTACGAGAATGAGCAGTTCTTC
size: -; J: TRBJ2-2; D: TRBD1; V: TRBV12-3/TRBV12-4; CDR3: CAGGTGAVGELFF; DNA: TGTGCCGGGGGCACAGGGGCGGTCGGGGAGCTGTTTTTT
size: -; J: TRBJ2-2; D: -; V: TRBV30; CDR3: CAWRCLAANTGELFF; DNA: TGTGCCTGGAGGTGCCTAGCCGCGAACACCGGGGAGCTGTTTTTT
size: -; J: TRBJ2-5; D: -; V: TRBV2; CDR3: CASRSRQVQETQYF; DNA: TGTGCCAGCAGGAGTCGCCAGGTCCAAGAGACCCAGTACTTC
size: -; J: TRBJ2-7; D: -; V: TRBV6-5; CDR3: CASRTRSLTYEQYF; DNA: TGTGCCAGCAGGACGAGGTCCTTAACCTACGAGCAGTACTTC
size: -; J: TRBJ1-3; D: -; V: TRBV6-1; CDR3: CASSEAEGSYTIYF; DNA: TGTGCCAGCAGTGAAGCTGAGGGTTCGTACACCATATATTTT
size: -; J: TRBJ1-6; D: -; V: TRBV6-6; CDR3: CASSYLGSDNSPLHF; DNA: TGTGCCAGCAGTTATTTGGGCAGTGATAATTCACCCCTCCACTTT
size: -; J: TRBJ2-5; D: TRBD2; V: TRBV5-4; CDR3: CASSLAGRGGTQYF; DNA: TGTGCCAGCAGCTTGGCCGGCCGGGGGGGGACCCAGTACTTC
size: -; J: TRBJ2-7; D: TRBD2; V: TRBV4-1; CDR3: CASSQGATSVYEQYF; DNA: TGCGCCAGCAGCCAAGGGGCGACTAGCGTCTACGAGCAGTACTTC
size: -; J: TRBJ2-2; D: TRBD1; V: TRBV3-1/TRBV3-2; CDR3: CASSHRGSWELFF; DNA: TGTGCCAGCAGCCACAGGGGGAGCTGGGAGCTGTTTTTT
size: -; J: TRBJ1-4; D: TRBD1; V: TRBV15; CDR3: CATSSLTTYRGPNEKLFF; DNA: TGTGCCACCAGCAGTCTCACGACCTACAGGGGCCCTAATGAAAAACTGTTTTTT
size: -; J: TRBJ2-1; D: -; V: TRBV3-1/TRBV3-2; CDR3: CASSQEGQTYNEQFF; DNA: TGTGCCAGCAGCCAGGAGGGACAGACCTACAATGAGCAGTTCTTC
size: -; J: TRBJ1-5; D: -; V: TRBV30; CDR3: CAWRFKGGDLPQHF; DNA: TGTGCCTGGAGGTTCAAGGGGGGGGATCTTCCCCAGCATTTT
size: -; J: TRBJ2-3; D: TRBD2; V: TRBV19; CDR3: CASSIGTSGGTDTQYF; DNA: TGTGCCAGTAGTATCGGGACTAGCGGGGGGACAGATACGCAGTATTTT
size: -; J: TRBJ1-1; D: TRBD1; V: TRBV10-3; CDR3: CAISESGQGINTEAFF; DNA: TGTGCCATCAGTGAGTCGGGACAGGGAATAAACACTGAAGCTTTCTTT
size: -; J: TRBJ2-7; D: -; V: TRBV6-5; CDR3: CAITRVESSYEQYF; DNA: TGTGCCATCACTAGGGTAGAATCGTCCTACGAGCAGTACTTC
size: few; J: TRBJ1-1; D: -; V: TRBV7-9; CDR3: CASSLTGNTEAFF; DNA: TGTGCCAGCAGCCTGACAGGGAACACTGAAGCTTTCTTT
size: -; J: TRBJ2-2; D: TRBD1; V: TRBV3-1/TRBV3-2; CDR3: CASSHGQGPLFF; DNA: TGTGCCAGCAGCCACGGACAGGGGCCCCTTTTTTTT
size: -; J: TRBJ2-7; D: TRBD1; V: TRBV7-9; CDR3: CASSLPVTGGTYEQYF; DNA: TGTGCCAGCAGCCTCCCAGTGACAGGGGGCACCTACGAGCAGTACTTC
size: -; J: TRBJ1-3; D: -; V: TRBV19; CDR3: CASSISGPGNTIYF; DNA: TGTGCCAGTAGTATTTCTGGGCCCGGAAACACCATATATTTT
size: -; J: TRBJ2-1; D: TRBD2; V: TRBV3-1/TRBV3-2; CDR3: CASSLDPAGAYNEQFF; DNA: TGTGCCAGCAGCCTAGACCCAGCGGGAGCCTACAATGAGCAGTTCTTC
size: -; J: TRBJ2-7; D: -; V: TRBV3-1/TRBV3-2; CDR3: CASSSLGVYEQYF; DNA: TGTGCCAGCAGCTCCCTCGGGGTTTACGAGCAGTACTTC
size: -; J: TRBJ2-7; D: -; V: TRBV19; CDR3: CASSKTGGTYEQYF; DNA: TGTGCCAGTAGTAAGACAGGCGGCACTTACGAGCAGTACTTC
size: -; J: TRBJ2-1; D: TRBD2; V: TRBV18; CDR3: CASSPSGGEYNEQFF; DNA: TGTGCCAGCTCACCGAGCGGGGGAGAGTACAATGAGCAGTTCTTC
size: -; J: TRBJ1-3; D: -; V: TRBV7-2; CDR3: CASSLGQAGNTIYF; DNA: TGTGCCAGCAGCTTAGGTCAGGCTGGAAACACCATATATTTT
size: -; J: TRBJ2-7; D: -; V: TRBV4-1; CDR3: CASSQESGVGDEQYF; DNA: TGCGCCAGCAGCCAAGAGTCGGGAGTGGGAGACGAGCAGTACTTC
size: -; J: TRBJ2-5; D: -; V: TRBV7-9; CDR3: CASSPMGLPFQETQYF; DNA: TGTGCCAGCAGCCCGATGGGGCTACCCTTTCAAGAGACCCAGTACTTC
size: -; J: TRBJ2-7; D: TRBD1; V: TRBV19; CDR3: CATRDSSEQYF; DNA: TGTGCCACACGGGACAGCTCCGAGCAGTACTTC
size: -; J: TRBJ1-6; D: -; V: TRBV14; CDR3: CASSHQGTSPLHF; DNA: TGTGCCAGCAGCCACCAGGGAACTTCACCCCTCCACTTT
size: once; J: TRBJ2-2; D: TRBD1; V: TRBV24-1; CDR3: CATSETGTGNTGELFF; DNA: TGTGCCACCAGTGAAACCGGGACAGGGAACACCGGGGAGCTGTTTTTT
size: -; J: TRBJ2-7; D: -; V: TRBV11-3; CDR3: CASQDDRSSYEQYF; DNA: TGTGCCAGCCAAGACGACAGGAGCTCCTACGAGCAGTACTTC
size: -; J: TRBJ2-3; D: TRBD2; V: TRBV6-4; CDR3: CASSQLAGAGDTQYF; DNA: TGTGCCAGCAGTCAACTAGCGGGGGCAGGAGATACGCAGTATTTT
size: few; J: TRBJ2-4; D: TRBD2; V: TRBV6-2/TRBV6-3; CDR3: CASSSGLGGNIQYF; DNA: TGTGCCAGCAGTTCGGGACTAGGAGGAAACATTCAGTACTTC
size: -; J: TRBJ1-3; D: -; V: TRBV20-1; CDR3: CSASGLVSYPGNTIYF; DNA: TGCAGTGCTAGTGGCCTAGTTTCGTACCCTGGAAACACCATATATTTT